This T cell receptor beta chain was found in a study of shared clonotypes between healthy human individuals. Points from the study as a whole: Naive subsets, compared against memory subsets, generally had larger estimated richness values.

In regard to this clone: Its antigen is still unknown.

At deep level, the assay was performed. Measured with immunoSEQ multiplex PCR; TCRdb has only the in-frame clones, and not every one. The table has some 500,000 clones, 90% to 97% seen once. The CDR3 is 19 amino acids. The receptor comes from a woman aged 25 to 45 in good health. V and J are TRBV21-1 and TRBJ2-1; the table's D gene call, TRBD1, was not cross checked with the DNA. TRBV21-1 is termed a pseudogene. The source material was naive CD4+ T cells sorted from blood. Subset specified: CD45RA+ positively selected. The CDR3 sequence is CASSAEDSLGVVSYNEQFF. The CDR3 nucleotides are TGTGCCAGCAGCGCCGAGGACAGCCTGGGTGTAGTCTCCTACAATGAGCAGTTCTTC.